This T cell receptor beta chain is from a study of blood T cell repertoires in COVID-19. Study-wide context: Sample material is recorded as cDNA or gDNA derived from T cells, B-cell-depleted T cells, or PBMCs.

Per the germline V gene, CDR1 is KGHSH and CDR2 is LQKENI. V was pared by 3 bases and J by 2 bases, with 6 bases of the junction left unmatched. The CDR3 covers 18 residues. TCRdb's copy holds only in-frame clones and misses some; the assay was immunoSEQ multiplex PCR. The repertoire holds about 200,000 clones, 60% to 85% seen once, with less than 6% in the top ten. The chain joins TRBV18 to TRBJ2-4; TRBD2 agrees at 14 bases. Sequenced sample: peripheral blood. The receptor was isolated from a woman between 70 and 85 years old with acute or convalescent COVID-19. CDR3: CASSPGLAGDGTKNIQYF. In DNA form, the CDR3 reads TGTGCCAGCTCACCGGGACTAGCGGGAGATGGGACCAAAAACATTCAGTACTTC.